Listed below are T cell receptor beta chains from one sample, sequenced in a study of T cell responses to AZD1222 COVID-19 vaccine. Using immunoSEQ multiplex PCR, the repertoire was profiled, and TCRdb retains in-frame clones only, with some absent. This table has 130,000 to 150,000 clones, 93% appearing once. The input for sequencing was peripheral blood, taken on day 0 of AZD1222 vaccination. The receptors shown here come from an adult in good health. Each CDR3 is given with its conserved first and last residue. D genes are given only for firm matches. Rows may omit the clone size; those that give it use once, few, many or a size class.

D: TRBD2; V: TRBV6-5; J: TRBJ2-3; size: .; DNA: TGTGCCAGCACCTTAGCGGGAGGCACAGATACGCAGTATTTT; CDR3: CASTLAGGTDTQYF
D: TRBD2; V: TRBV15; J: TRBJ2-7; size: .; DNA: TGTGCCACCAGCAGAGATCGAACTAGCGGGAGGAACGAGCAGTACTTC; CDR3: CATSRDRTSGRNEQYF
D: TRBD2; V: TRBV19; J: TRBJ2-7; size: .; DNA: TGTGCCAGTAGTATAACTAGCGGGGTGCCTGTCGAGCAGTACTTC; CDR3: CASSITSGVPVEQYF
D: TRBD1; V: TRBV18; J: TRBJ1-3; size: once; DNA: TGTGCCAGCTCACCTATAGGACAGGCCGCCCTTGGAAACACCATATATTTT; CDR3: CASSPIGQAALGNTIYF
D: .; V: TRBV12-5; J: TRBJ2-3; size: .; DNA: TGTGCTAGTGGTTCTCTTAGGGCAGGTCCCACAGATACGCAGTATTTT; CDR3: CASGSLRAGPTDTQYF
D: TRBD1; V: TRBV4-2; J: TRBJ1-6; size: .; DNA: TGTGCCAGCAGCCAAGAGGAACCGCCAGGGGGTTCACCCCTCCACTTT; CDR3: CASSQEEPPGGSPLHF
D: .; V: TRBV27; J: TRBJ1-5; size: .; DNA: TGTGCCAGCAGTTTCCTAACCCCCTTAGCGGCCAATCAGCCCCAGCATTTT; CDR3: CASSFLTPLAANQPQHF
D: TRBD2; V: TRBV19; J: TRBJ2-2; size: .; DNA: TGTGCCAGTAGGAACCTAGCGGGAGGAATCACCGGGGAGCTGTTTTTT; CDR3: CASRNLAGGITGELFF
D: .; V: TRBV3-1/TRBV3-2; J: TRBJ1-4; size: .; DNA: TGTGCCAGCAGCCTAAGGAATTGGCTCAATGAAAAACTGTTTTTT; CDR3: CASSLRNWLNEKLFF
D: TRBD2; V: TRBV6-6; J: TRBJ2-7; size: .; DNA: TGTGCCAGCAGTTTTAGCGGGGGGGGATTCTACGAGCAGTACTTC; CDR3: CASSFSGGGFYEQYF
D: TRBD1; V: TRBV11-2; J: TRBJ2-7; size: .; DNA: TGTGCCAGCAGCGTCCCGGGACAGGGGGCTGGCGAGCAGTACTTC; CDR3: CASSVPGQGAGEQYF
D: .; V: TRBV5-1; J: TRBJ2-7; size: .; DNA: TGCGCCAGCAGCTTGGTCGGTGCTACCGAGCAGTACTTC; CDR3: CASSLVGATEQYF
D: .; V: TRBV7-2; J: TRBJ1-1; size: once; DNA: TGTGCCAGCAGCTTACTCGGGGCAGGGAACACTGAAGCTTTCTTT; CDR3: CASSLLGAGNTEAFF
D: .; V: TRBV4-2; J: TRBJ2-1; size: .; DNA: TGTGCCAGCAGCCAAGAGGCTGGGACACACTCCCTCCGGCAGTTCTTC; CDR3: CASSQEAGTHSLRQFF
D: TRBD1; V: TRBV4-2; J: TRBJ2-2; size: .; DNA: TGTGCCAGCAGCACGGACAGGAGCACCGGGGAGCTGTTTTTT; CDR3: CASSTDRSTGELFF
D: .; V: TRBV5-1; J: TRBJ2-7; size: .; DNA: TGCGCCAGCAGCTTGCAATCTAACGGCGAGCAGTACTTC; CDR3: CASSLQSNGEQYF
D: TRBD2; V: TRBV2; J: TRBJ2-7; size: .; DNA: TGTGCCAGCAGTGAACTTACGGGAGGGTATACGAAGCAGTACTTC; CDR3: CASSELTGGYTKQYF
D: .; V: TRBV6-1; J: TRBJ2-3; size: .; DNA: TGTGCCAGCACCGACGTGGGGATCTTGGAGACGCAGTATTTT; CDR3: CASTDVGILETQYF
D: .; V: TRBV2; J: TRBJ1-3; size: .; DNA: TGTGCCAGCTCCCCAGAGGGTGGGGGAAACACCATATATTTT; CDR3: CASSPEGGGNTIYF
D: TRBD1; V: TRBV7-2; J: TRBJ1-6; size: .; DNA: TGTGCCAGCAGTCAGACAGGGGATAGTTCACCCCTCCACTTT; CDR3: CASSQTGDSSPLHF
D: .; V: TRBV10-1; J: TRBJ2-7; size: .; DNA: TGCGCCAGCACCCCCTACGAGCAGTACTTC; CDR3: CASTPYEQYF
D: .; V: TRBV15; J: TRBJ2-7; size: .; DNA: TGTGCCACCAGCAGAGATAAGCGGAGGTTCTACGAGCAGTACTTC; CDR3: CATSRDKRRFYEQYF
D: .; V: TRBV12-3/TRBV12-4; J: TRBJ1-1; size: .; DNA: TGTGCCAGCAGTTTAACCCTCCCCGAAGCTTTCTTT; CDR3: CASSLTLPEAFF
D: TRBD2; V: TRBV7-3; J: TRBJ2-5; size: once; DNA: TGTGCCAGCAGCTTAAGTAGTAGCGGGAGACAAGAGACCCAGTACTTC; CDR3: CASSLSSSGRQETQYF
D: TRBD1; V: TRBV29-1; J: TRBJ1-1; size: .; DNA: TGCAGCGCAGGGGGCCGGACTGAAGCTTTCTTT; CDR3: CSAGGRTEAFF
D: TRBD1; V: TRBV7-3; J: TRBJ1-1; size: .; DNA: TGTGCCAGCAGCCGGACAGGGAGGAACACTGAAGCTTTCTTT; CDR3: CASSRTGRNTEAFF
D: .; V: TRBV7-9; J: TRBJ1-5; size: .; DNA: TGTGCCAGCAGCTTACGGGGGGGAGGTCAGCCCCAGCATTTT; CDR3: CASSLRGGGQPQHF
D: .; V: TRBV16; J: TRBJ1-2; size: .; DNA: TGTGCCAGCAGCCAATCCCTGAACTATGGCTACACCTTC; CDR3: CASSQSLNYGYTF
D: .; V: TRBV7-9; J: TRBJ1-2; size: .; DNA: TGTGCCAGCAGCTTATGGGGGAGCTATGGCTACACCTTC; CDR3: CASSLWGSYGYTF
D: TRBD1; V: TRBV7-8; J: TRBJ1-2; size: .; DNA: TGTGCCAGCAGCTTAAGGACAGGGGATAACTATGGCTACACCTTC; CDR3: CASSLRTGDNYGYTF
D: TRBD2; V: TRBV18; J: TRBJ2-3; size: once; DNA: TGTGCCAGCTCACCACCGTTAGCGGGGGGGCCGGAGAAGCAGTATTTT; CDR3: CASSPPLAGGPEKQYF
D: .; V: TRBV7-9; J: TRBJ1-2; size: .; DNA: TGTGCCAGCAGCTTAGGTGGGACTCTTTCTCGCTATGGCTACACCTTC; CDR3: CASSLGGTLSRYGYTF
D: TRBD1; V: TRBV5-4; J: TRBJ1-1; size: .; DNA: TGTGCCAGCAGCAGAACGGGACAGTCTGAAGCTTTCTTT; CDR3: CASSRTGQSEAFF
D: .; V: TRBV27; J: TRBJ1-2; size: .; DNA: TGTGCCAGCAGTTTAAAGTGGTCCGACTATGGCTACACCTTC; CDR3: CASSLKWSDYGYTF
D: .; V: TRBV25-1; J: TRBJ2-5; size: .; DNA: TGTGCCAGCAGTGCCAAAGAGACCCAGTACTTC; CDR3: CASSAKETQYF
D: TRBD2; V: TRBV7-6; J: TRBJ2-2; size: once; DNA: TGTGCCAGCAGCTTAAGGTCTAGCGGCGGCGGGGAGCTGTTTTTT; CDR3: CASSLRSSGGGELFF
D: .; V: TRBV7-9; J: TRBJ1-3; size: once; DNA: TGTGCCAGCAGCCCAAGAGCTCAGGGCCCTGGAAACACCATATATTTT; CDR3: CASSPRAQGPGNTIYF
D: .; V: TRBV25-1; J: TRBJ1-1; size: .; DNA: TGTGCCAGCAGTATAGGGGATGGGACTGAAGCTTTCTTT; CDR3: CASSIGDGTEAFF
D: .; V: TRBV27; J: TRBJ1-2; size: .; DNA: TGTGCCAGCCGCGGGACCAACGAGTTGGCTAACTATGGCTACACCTTC; CDR3: CASRGTNELANYGYTF
D: TRBD1; V: TRBV5-1; J: TRBJ1-2; size: .; DNA: TGCGCCAGCAGCTTGGCATGGGGACAGGCTAAATTGGGCGGCTACACCTTC; CDR3: CASSLAWGQAKLGGYTF
D: .; V: TRBV27; J: TRBJ2-3; size: .; DNA: TGTGCCAGCAGTACAACCTGGAGCCGGGTCACAGATACGCAGTATTTT; CDR3: CASSTTWSRVTDTQYF